The source of this T cell receptor beta chain is a study of monozygotic twins with inflammatory bowel disease. Study results and limitations: TCRbeta diversity (inverse Simpson) was lower in IBD patients than in healthy co-twins. Among IBD patients, fewer clonotypes were shared with others than among healthy twins, especially with disease activity.

The CDR3 is made up of 17 amino acids. The germline V gene has CDR1 DFQATT and CDR2 SNEGSKA (reference sequence). Every sample had its cDNA made across eight separate reactions. After re-calling the 5' RACE reads, TCRdb lists one entry per CDR3 protein, DNA absent. This table holds over 150,000 distinct CDR3 sequences. Comments on this clonotype: Its specificity is not known.

Sequences were obtained from blood. This chain connects TRBV20-1 to TRBJ2-2; the D call from TCRdb, TRBD2, cannot be confirmed without DNA. This TCR derives from a human donor with ulcerative colitis or Crohn's disease, or a healthy co-twin of an affected twin (not recorded which). This CDR3 is CNARRKEEGPNTGELFF.